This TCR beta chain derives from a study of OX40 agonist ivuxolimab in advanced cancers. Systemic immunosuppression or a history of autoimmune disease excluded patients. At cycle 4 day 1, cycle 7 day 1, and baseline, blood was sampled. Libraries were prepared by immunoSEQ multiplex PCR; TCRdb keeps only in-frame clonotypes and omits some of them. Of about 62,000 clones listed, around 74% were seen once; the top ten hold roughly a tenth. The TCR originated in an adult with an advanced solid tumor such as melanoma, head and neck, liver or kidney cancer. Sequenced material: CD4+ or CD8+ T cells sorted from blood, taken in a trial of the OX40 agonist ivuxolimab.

CDR3 in DNA: TGCAGCGTTGAAGATGGGCAGGGTGATACGCAGTATTTT. Protein product: CSVEDGQGDTQYF. V is TRBV29-1 and J is TRBJ2-3; TRBD1 might be the D (5 bases). The CDR3 sequence is 13 residues long. From germline, CDR1 is SQVTM and CDR2 ANQGSEA. The germline V and J ends were trimmed by 0 bases and 6 bases, with 10 bases remaining between them.